The 27 T cell receptor beta chains below all came from one sample that was sequenced in a study of CD8 T cells in ankylosing spondylitis. TCRdb independently ran MiXCR on the 5' RACE reads; one entry per CDR3 protein. The data hold tens of thousands of distinct CDR3 sequences, with about 31% observed a single time. Material for sequencing was synovial fluid, either unsorted or a sorted T cell fraction (not recorded which). All receptors come from a male donor with ankylosing spondylitis.

This clonotype was seen at least ten times. The chain carries TRBV21-1 and TRBJ2-7. TRBV21-1 is given as a pseudogene. The CDR3 spans 16 residues. CDR3 sequence reads: CASSSKGSRSSYEQYV. Written as DNA, the CDR3 is TGTGCCAGCAGCTCAAAAGGTAGCAGAAGCTCCTACGAGCAGTACGTC.

This clonotype has more than one count but fewer than ten. The rearrangement uses TRBV10-3 and TRBJ1-2; no clear D gene. Germline V gene lookup returns CDR1 ENHRY and CDR2 SYGVKD. V lost 0 bases and J lost 1, with 15 bases in between. The CDR3 runs 17 residues. The DNA of the CDR3 is TGTGCCATCAGTGAGTCAACGGGGATGAGTAATAACTATGGCTACACCTTC. This sequence encodes CAISESTGMSNNYGYTF.

This clonotype showed up many times. CDR3 nucleotide sequence: TGTGCCAGCAGCTTCGGTTCTAACTCCTACGAGCAGTACGTC. As protein: CASSFGSNSYEQYV. The chain carries TRBV5-6 and TRBJ2-7, with no clear D. The V end was cut by 2 bases, the J end by 0 bases, with 9 bases between. This CDR3 spans 14 amino acids. CDR1 SGHDT and CDR2 YYEEEE come from the germline V gene.

V is TRBV7-9 and J is TRBJ2-1; tentatively, D is TRBD2 (5 bases). CDR1 is SEHNR and CDR2 is FQNEAQ in the germline V gene (reference sequence). Trimming took off 7 bases at V and 6 bases at J, with 19 bases between the two ends. The CDR3 is 15 residues long. CDR3: CASTVLGVSSNEQFF. The CDR3 DNA follows: TGTGCCAGCACCGTCCTCGGGGTTTCGAGCAATGAGCAGTTCTTC.

V gene TRBV5-1 combines with J gene TRBJ2-7, with 7 bases that match TRBD2. The CDR3 is made up of 14 amino acids. The V segment lost 2 bases and the J segment 4 bases; nucleotides outside the gene matches: 6. The germline CDR1 and CDR2 sequences are SGHRS and YFSETQ. DNA for the CDR3: TGCGCCAGCAGCTTTCTAGCGGACCTATACGAGCAGTACGTC. Protein sequence: CASSFLADLYEQYV.

Concerning this clonotype itself: The CDR3 does not close with the conserved phenylalanine or tryptophan, likely indicating a read error. The chain employs TRBV5-1 and TRBJ2-1; TRBD1 or TRBD2 may be the D gene (5 bases each). Germline lookup yields CDR1 SGHRS and CDR2 YFSETQ. Trimming pared 0 bases from V and 7 bases from J, leaving 11 bases between. The CDR3 length is 14 residues. CDR3 DNA: TGCGCCAGCAGCTTGGTGTACTGGGGGAATGAGCAGTTCTTA. It encodes CASSLVYWGNEQFL.

The V call is TRBV6-6, the J call TRBJ2-7; no clear D. The CDR3 extends over 10 amino acids. V was pared by 10 bases and J by 4 bases, with 8 bases between. The V gene's germline CDR1 is MNHNY and CDR2 SVGAGI (reference sequence). In DNA, the CDR3 is TGTGCCACCGGCGTGTACGAGCAGTACTTC. Protein: CATGVYEQYF.

The chain carries TRBV12-3 or TRBV12-4 and TRBJ1-1; D is ambiguous. CDR3 length: 13 amino acids. Trimming pared 6 bases from V and 4 bases from J, leaving 12 bases between. CDR3 coding DNA: TGTGCCAGCAGGAGTCGGCTGGGCACTGAAGCTTTCTTT. Its protein product is CASRSRLGTEAFF.

The chain joins TRBV20-1 to TRBJ1-5, with D possibly being TRBD1 (5 bases). The CDR3 extends over 15 amino acids. Per germline, CDR1 DFQATT and CDR2 SNEGSKA (reference sequence). Trimming left V 0 bases short and J 4 bases short, with 13 bases between. In nucleotides, the CDR3 is TGCAGTGCTAGAGATACGGGGACGGTGAATCAGCCCCAGCATTTT. It is translated as CSARDTGTVNQPQHF.

The J gene is TRBJ2-1, the V gene TRBV7-4, with 9 bases that match TRBD2. With V trimmed by 7 bases and J by 7 bases, 20 bases remained unmatched. The germline V gene encodes CDR1 SGHVT and CDR2 SQSDAQ. CDR3 length: 18 residues. The CDR3 region has the DNA TGTGCCAGCACCCCTAACGGTAGCGGGAGCGTTGTGGGGAATGAGCAGTTCTTC. This encodes CASTPNGSGSVVGNEQFF.

The chain links TRBV5-4 to TRBJ2-7, with D perhaps TRBD2 (6 bases). Deletions cut 2 bases from V and 6 bases from J, with 15 bases between. The length of the CDR3 is 14 residues. From germline, CDR1 is SGHNT and CDR2 YYREEE (reference sequence). In DNA form, the CDR3 reads TGTGCCAGCAGCTTCGGGAGAGGTGGGGGCGAGCAGTACTTC. This translates into CASSFGRGGGEQYF. The full variable domain, in which reference TRBV5-4 and TRBJ2-7 provide the parts outside the CDR3, is ETGVTQSPTHLIKTRGQQVTLRCSSQSGHNTVSWYQQALGQGPQFIFQYYREEENGRGNFPPRFSGLQFPNYSSELNVNALELDDSALYLCASSFGRGGGEQYFGPGTRLTVT.

This clonotype occurred many times. The chain links TRBV2 to TRBJ1-5; D call uncertain. Trimming pared 4 bases from V and 0 bases from J, leaving 13 bases between. Germline lookup yields CDR1 SNHLY and CDR2 FYNNEI. This CDR3 spans 16 amino acids. CDR3 coding DNA: TGTGCCAGCAGTGCAACGGTGGTGTATAGCAATCAGCCCCAGCATTTT. It encodes CASSATVVYSNQPQHF.

This sequence joins TRBV28 and TRBJ2-4; 11 bases agree with TRBD1. J gave up 7 bases and V 3 bases, and 11 bases lay outside the gene matches. The CDR3 runs 17 residues. Germline V lookup: CDR1 MDHEN, CDR2 SYDVKM. The CDR3 loop is CASSFLLRTGGINIQYF. CDR3 in DNA: TGTGCCAGCAGTTTCCTTCTTCGGACAGGGGGCATTAACATTCAGTACTTC.

The chain employs TRBV13 and TRBJ2-1; 7 bases line up with TRBD2. With 1 base clipped from V and 6 bases from J, the junction kept 9 bases outside the gene matches. Germline V gives CDR1 PRHDT, CDR2 FYEKMQ (reference sequence). CDR3 length: 16 residues. CDR3 coding DNA: TGTGCCAGCAGCTTAGAGGGCGGGAGCCCCCCCAATGAGCAGTTCTTC. Translating it yields CASSLEGGSPPNEQFF.

Regarding this clonotype: Sequence at one end of the junction differs from germline and may be a read error. V gene TRBV2 combines with J gene TRBJ1-1, with a possible D match to TRBD1 (5 bases). CDR3 size: 13 residues. Germline V gene data show CDR1 as SNHLY and CDR2 as FYNNEI. CDR3 residues: CASSEGDATEASF. The CDR3 coding sequence is TGTGCCAGCAGTGAAGGGGACGCCACTGAAGCTTCCTTT.

This clonotype was picked up a small number of times. This chain joins TRBV27 and TRBJ2-7, with 9 positions matching TRBD2. There are 16 residues in the CDR3. V gave up 5 bases and J gave up 2 bases; unmatched junction bases: 10. Germline V gives CDR1 MNHEY, CDR2 SMNVEV (reference sequence). This chain's CDR3 is CASSPQGLADAYEQYF. DNA of the CDR3: TGTGCCAGCAGTCCTCAGGGACTAGCAGACGCCTACGAGCAGTACTTC.

The rearrangement joins TRBV12-3 or TRBV12-4 to TRBJ1-3; TRBD1 matches at 9 bases. With V trimmed by 5 bases and J by 8 bases, 13 bases remained unmatched. CDR3 length: 16 amino acids. The CDR3 sequence is CASSTPDRGTVDTIYF. Written as DNA, the CDR3 is TGTGCCAGCAGTACTCCGGACAGGGGTACGGTAGACACCATATATTTT.

This clonotype has just a few counts. The chain links TRBV20-1 to TRBJ2-5, with 10 bases lining up with TRBD1. Germline V gives CDR1 DFQATT, CDR2 SNEGSKA (reference sequence). The CDR3 runs to 17 residues. Trimming removed 0 bases from V and 2 bases from J; junction bases left unmatched: 9. In DNA, the CDR3 is TGCAGTGCTAGAGATCCAAGACAGGGGGCACCTCAAGAGACCCAGTACTTC. Translation: CSARDPRQGAPQETQYF.

The gene calls are TRBV7-9 and TRBJ2-7; 7 bases line up with TRBD2. V dropped 5 bases and J dropped 0; count of bases not matched to a gene: 7. Germline V CDR1 and CDR2: SEHNR, FQNEAQ (reference sequence). The CDR3 is made up of 15 amino acids. The CDR3 DNA follows: TGTGCCAGCAGCACCAGCGGGGTTAGCTCCTACGAGCAGTACTTC. This gives the protein CASSTSGVSSYEQYF.

The genes are TRBV7-9 and TRBJ2-7, with 10 bases matching TRBD2. CDR1 SEHNR and CDR2 FQNEAQ come from the germline V gene (reference sequence). The CDR3 runs to 17 residues. Germline trimming cut 10 bases from V and 2 bases from J; bases unmatched to any gene: 17. The CDR3 loop is CATLRAASGRFPYEQYF. The CDR3 region has the DNA TGTGCCACCCTCAGGGCCGCTAGCGGGAGATTCCCCTACGAGCAGTACTTC.

This chain links TRBV28 with TRBJ2-7; 10 bases are a match to TRBD1. Trimming at V came to 3 bases and at J to 3 bases, leaving 8 bases not matched to a gene. CDR1 is MDHEN, CDR2 SYDVKM, per germline. This CDR3 has 16 residues. The CDR3 is CASSLPTGTGVYEQYF. CDR3 sequence (DNA): TGTGCCAGCAGTTTGCCAACCGGGACAGGGGTCTACGAGCAGTACTTC.

This clonotype was seen only a few times. The rearrangement links TRBV9 to TRBJ2-1, with D possibly being TRBD1 (6 bases). V shed 3 bases and J shed 7 bases, with 14 bases lying between them. This CDR3 has 14 amino acids. Germline V gives CDR1 SGDLS, CDR2 YYNGEE. Here the CDR3 DNA reads TGTGCCAGCAGCGAGGGGGTGGGGCTGAATGAGCAGTTCTTC. This encodes CASSEGVGLNEQFF.

In its sample, this clonotype was seen a few times. The chain recombines TRBV7-8 with TRBJ2-7; D gene uncertain. Trimming pared 0 bases from V and 5 bases from J, leaving 14 bases between. Germline CDR1 and CDR2: SGHVS and FQNEAQ. This CDR3 is 15 amino acids long. The CDR3 is CASSLATAWNDEQYV. CDR3 nucleotide sequence: TGTGCCAGCAGCTTAGCCACAGCATGGAACGACGAGCAGTACGTC.

This clonotype was counted ten times or more. This rearrangement joins TRBV12-3 or TRBV12-4 to TRBJ2-5; D possibly corresponds to TRBD1 (5 bases). The V gene lost 2 bases and the J gene lost 7 bases, with 14 bases spanning the gap. This CDR3 spans 14 amino acids. The CDR3 DNA is TGTGCCAGCAGTTTACCAGGGTCGCCGGGGACCCAGTACTTC. Translated: CASSLPGSPGTQYF.

The chain has TRBV27 and TRBJ2-1; D not certain. This CDR3 is built from 13 residues. Per the germline V gene, CDR1 is MNHEY and CDR2 is SMNVEV (reference sequence). Trimming removed 6 bases at V and 5 bases at J, with 11 bases between. The CDR3 nucleotides read TGTGCCAGCAGCTCCGTAGGGAACAATGAGCAGTTCTTC. Translated, it gives CASSSVGNNEQFF.

The chain links TRBV27 to TRBJ2-1, with TRBD2 matching over 11 bases. Germline CDR1 reads MNHEY; CDR2 reads SMNVEV (reference sequence). The CDR3 runs to 14 residues. V gave up 6 bases and J gave up 5 bases; unmatched junction bases: 3. CDR3 protein: CASRPTSGDNEQFF. CDR3 nucleotide sequence: TGTGCCAGCAGACCGACTAGCGGGGACAATGAGCAGTTCTTC.

This clonotype occurred a few times. The chain joins TRBV7-9 to TRBJ2-5, with D possibly matching TRBD1 (5 bases). The CDR3 consists of 14 residues. Germline V CDR1 and CDR2: SEHNR, FQNEAQ (reference sequence). The V and J ends lost 0 bases and 5 bases respectively, with 10 bases between them. The CDR3 bases are TGTGCCAGCAGCTTAGCACAGGTGGGGGAGACCCAGTACTTC. Translation gives CASSLAQVGETQYF. Complete variable domain (other parts from reference TRBV7-9 and TRBJ2-5): DTGVSQNPRHKITKRGQNVTFRCDPISEHNRLYWYRQTLGQGPEFLTYFQNEAQLEKSRLLSDRFSAERPKGSFSTLEIQRTEQGDSAMYLCASSLAQVGETQYFGPGTRLLVL.